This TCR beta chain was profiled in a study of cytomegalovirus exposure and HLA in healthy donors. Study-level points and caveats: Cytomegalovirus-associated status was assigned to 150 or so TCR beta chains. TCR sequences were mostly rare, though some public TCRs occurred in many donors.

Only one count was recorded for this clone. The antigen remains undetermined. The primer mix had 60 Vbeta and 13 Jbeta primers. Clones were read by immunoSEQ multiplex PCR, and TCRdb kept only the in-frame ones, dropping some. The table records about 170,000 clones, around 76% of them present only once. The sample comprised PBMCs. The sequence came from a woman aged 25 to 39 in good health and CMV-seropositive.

The CDR3 sequence is CASSLSAYSNQPQHF. The CDR3 bases are TGTGCCAGCAGCTTATCAGCGTATAGCAATCAGCCCCAGCATTTT. The chain employs TRBV7-2 and TRBJ1-5; D is ambiguous. Germline loops: CDR1 SGHTA, CDR2 FQGNSA. Trimming removed 2 bases from V and 0 bases from J, with 8 bases in between. This CDR3 region has 15 residues.